The present TCR beta chain was sequenced within a study of a mutant IDH1 vaccine in newly diagnosed glioma. About the research overall: Vaccines were first given 4-6 weeks after radiotherapy alone, or with temozolomide cycles.

The germline V gene has CDR1 MNHEY and CDR2 SVGAGI. V lost 5 bases and J 7 bases, leaving 11 bases between the germline ends. The CDR3 spans 12 residues. For this clone: Antigen: not known.

As to time point: week 47, end of study. One vaccine dose held 300 ug of mutant IDH1 20-mer peptide and came with topical imiquimod. New IDH1-mutant, ATRX-lost WHO grade 3 or 4 astrocytomas occurred in donors. Produced via immunoSEQ multiplex PCR; TCRdb's table is partial and in-frame only. The sample carries around 100,000 clones, 89% recorded once. The V gene is TRBV6-5, the J gene TRBJ1-2, with D maybe TRBD1 (6 bases). This TCR derives from a woman aged 50 to 60 with glioma. Sample: PBMCs, taken from a glioma patient whose treatment included an IDH1 peptide vaccine. The CDR3 loop is CASSLRGGGYTF. CDR3 nucleotide sequence: TGTGCCAGCAGTCTCAGGGGAGGTGGCTACACCTTC.